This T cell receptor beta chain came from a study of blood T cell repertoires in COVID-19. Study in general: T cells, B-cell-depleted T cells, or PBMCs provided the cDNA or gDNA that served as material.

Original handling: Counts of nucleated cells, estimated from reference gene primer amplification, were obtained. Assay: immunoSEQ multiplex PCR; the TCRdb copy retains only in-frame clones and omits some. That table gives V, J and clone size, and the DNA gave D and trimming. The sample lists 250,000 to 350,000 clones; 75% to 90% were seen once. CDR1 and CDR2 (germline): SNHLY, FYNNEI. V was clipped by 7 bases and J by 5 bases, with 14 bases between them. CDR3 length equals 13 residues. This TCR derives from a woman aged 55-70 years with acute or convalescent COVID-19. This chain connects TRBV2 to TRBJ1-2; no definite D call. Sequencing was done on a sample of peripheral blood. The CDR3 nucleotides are TGTGCCAGCATCGGTGGGCCGGGGTATGGCTACACCTTC. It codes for CASIGGPGYGYTF.